The 23 T cell receptor beta chains below come from one sample, sequenced in a study of beta chain features in type 1 diabetes. The study reverse transcribed the entire isolated RNA, so it sequenced expressed TCRB transcripts. Produced via immunoSEQ multiplex PCR; TCRdb's table is partial and in-frame only. The table has 120,000 to 150,000 clones, 10% seen once; the top ten hold under 1.5%. Material for sequencing was naive CD4+ T cells from blood. These receptors were obtained from a man younger than 35 in good health.

Here the CDR3 DNA reads TGTGCCAGTAGTATCACAGGGGTTGGCAATCAGCCCCAGCATTTT. Amino acid sequence: CASSITGVGNQPQHF. This chain joins TRBV19 and TRBJ1-5; TRBD1 agrees at 7 bases. The germline V gene has CDR1 LNHDA and CDR2 SQIVND (reference sequence). The CDR3 spans 15 residues. V gave up 3 bases and J gave up 2 bases; unmatched junction bases: 4.

In this sample, this clone turned up many times. This chain uses TRBV10-3 with TRBJ2-1; no definite D call. Trimming removed 4 bases from V and 8 bases from J, with 6 bases in between. Per germline, CDR1 ENHRY and CDR2 SYGVKD. This CDR3 has 11 residues. The CDR3 loop is CAISGAYEQFF. DNA of the CDR3: TGTGCCATCAGTGGGGCGTATGAGCAGTTCTTC.

The table lists this clone with a few counts. The J gene is TRBJ2-7, the V gene TRBV4-1, with TRBD2 identical over 7 bases. The CDR3 is made up of 12 amino acids. Losses at the gene ends were 4 bases for V and 12 bases for J; bases not matched to a gene: 9. CDR1 is MGHRA, CDR2 YSYEKL, per germline. Here the CDR3 reads CASSPGLDLLYF. The CDR3, as DNA: TGCGCCAGCAGCCCTGGACTAGACCTCCTGTACTTC.

This clone came up a few times. The J gene is TRBJ1-2, the V gene TRBV15; 7 bases are shared with TRBD1. CDR3 length equals 13 residues. Germline assignment: CDR1 LNHNV and CDR2 YYDKDF (reference sequence). V dropped 1 base and J dropped 8; count of bases not matched to a gene: 4. DNA of the CDR3: TGTGCCACCAGCAGAGGGCAGGGGGAAGGCTACACCTTC. Translated: CATSRGQGEGYTF.

This chain uses TRBV7-2 with TRBJ2-5; TRBD2 might be the D (6 bases). V shed 8 bases and J shed 2 bases, with 18 bases lying between them. This CDR3 has 15 amino acids. CDR1 is SGHTA and CDR2 is FQGNSA in the germline V gene. In DNA, the CDR3 is TGTGCCAGCTTCCTGGAGGGAAGACTTCAAGAGACCCAGTACTTC. Its translation is CASFLEGRLQETQYF.

This clone came up many times. The chain links TRBV7-9 to TRBJ2-1; the D gene is possibly TRBD1 (6 bases). With 6 bases removed from V and 0 bases from J, the gap between germline ends came to 6 bases. The CDR3 length is 13 residues. Looked up from germline, CDR1 is SEHNR and CDR2 is FQNEAQ (reference sequence). CDR3 sequence (DNA): TGTGCCAGCAGACAGGGCTCCTACAATGAGCAGTTCTTC. Its translation is CASRQGSYNEQFF. Looking up the rest from reference TRBV7-9 and TRBJ2-1 gives the full variable domain: DTGVSQNPRHKITKRGQNVTFRCDPISEHNRLYWYRQTLGQGPEFLTYFQNEAQLEKSRLLSDRFSAERPKGSFSTLEIQRTEQGDSAMYLCASRQGSYNEQFFGPGTRLTVL.

The chain carries TRBV6-5 and TRBJ1-1, with a weak D call TRBD1 (6 bases). Germline V gene lookup returns CDR1 MNHEY and CDR2 SVGAGI. Trimming cost V 6 bases and J 1 base, with 12 bases left between them. This CDR3 comprises 14 residues. In DNA form, the CDR3 reads TGTGCCAGCAGGGCAGGGGTCCGGAACACTGAAGCTTTCTTT. Amino acids: CASRAGVRNTEAFF.

This clone turned up a few times. This rearrangement joins TRBV4-3 to TRBJ2-1, with 11 bases identical to TRBD2. Germline V gene lookup returns CDR1 LGHNA and CDR2 YSLEER. The CDR3 covers 16 residues. The trim removed 0 bases at V and 9 bases at J, leaving 7 bases unmatched. This CDR3 is CASSQDLASGGIEQFF. CDR3 in DNA: TGCGCCAGCAGCCAAGATTTGGCTAGCGGGGGGATTGAGCAGTTCTTC.

This clone has just a few counts. The chain links TRBV5-1 to TRBJ2-5, with 7 positions matching TRBD1. After removal of 4 bases from V and 4 bases from J, the junction contained 13 bases not matched to a gene. The CDR3 is made up of 16 amino acids. CDR1 SGHRS and CDR2 YFSETQ come from the germline V gene. CDR3 residues: CASSDGGTVEGETQYF. CDR3 bases: TGCGCCAGCAGCGATGGTGGGACAGTCGAAGGAGAGACCCAGTACTTC.

This clone appeared a few times. This rearrangement joins TRBV6-5 to TRBJ1-5, with D unclear. The V end was cut by 6 bases, the J end by 3 bases, with 12 bases between. Germline CDR1 and CDR2: MNHEY and SVGAGI. The CDR3 is 14 residues long. The CDR3 sequence is CASRTPGNNQPQHF. The CDR3 bases are TGTGCCAGCAGGACTCCCGGGAACAATCAGCCCCAGCATTTT.

The rearrangement links TRBV7-2 to TRBJ2-2; 10 bases align to TRBD1. The CDR3 is 15 residues long. CDR1 is SGHTA, CDR2 FQGNSA, per germline. With V trimmed by 6 bases and J by 5 bases, 6 bases remained unmatched. The CDR3, as DNA: TGTGCCAGCAGACCGGGACAGGGGAGTACCGGGGAGCTGTTTTTT. Translating gives CASRPGQGSTGELFF.

In its sample, this clone was seen a few times. The chain joins TRBV6-5 to TRBJ1-1, with 9 bases fitting TRBD1. Trimming cost V 6 bases and J 9 bases; bases outside gene matches: 11. Germline V gene sequence: CDR1 MNHEY, CDR2 SVGAGI. This CDR3 spans 14 amino acids. In nucleotides, the CDR3 is TGTGCCAGCAGGATCCAGGGACAGGGCTTCCAAGCTTTCTTT. Translating it yields CASRIQGQGFQAFF.

The chain uses TRBV27 and TRBJ2-4, with TRBD1 matching over 9 bases. CDR3 length: 15 amino acids. The germline V gene has CDR1 MNHEY and CDR2 SMNVEV (reference sequence). J gave up 8 bases and V 3 bases, and 8 bases lay outside the gene matches. The CDR3 region has the DNA TGTGCCAGCAGTTTCGGGACAGGGCCGGGGGACATTCAGTACTTC. Amino acids: CASSFGTGPGDIQYF.

This clone was picked up many times. The rearrangement joins TRBV7-3 to TRBJ2-2, with D unclear. This CDR3 contains 12 residues. The germline V gene has CDR1 SGHTA and CDR2 FQGTGA. Trimming removed 4 bases at V and 7 bases at J, with 7 bases between. The DNA of the CDR3 is TGTGCCAGCAGCTCCTATGGCGGGGAGCTGTTTTTT. Protein sequence: CASSSYGGELFF.

V gene TRBV30 combines with J gene TRBJ2-3; maybe TRBD2 (7 bases). The V gene's germline CDR1 is GTSNPN and CDR2 SVGIG (reference sequence). The germline V and J ends were trimmed by 2 bases and 3 bases, with 12 bases remaining between them. The CDR3 contains 14 residues. The CDR3 DNA is TGTGCCTGGAGTCGGGGGGCAATAACAGATACGCAGTATTTT. It yields the protein CAWSRGAITDTQYF.

CDR3 DNA sequence: TGTGCCAGCAGTTACGGGCAAGGCACAGATACGCAGTATTTT. It yields the protein CASSYGQGTDTQYF. The rearrangement joins TRBV6-5 to TRBJ2-3; D is undetermined. V was cut by 2 bases and J by 1 base, with 7 bases left in between. This CDR3 region has 14 residues. Per germline, CDR1 MNHEY and CDR2 SVGAGI.

A remark on this clone: The same CDR3 arises from other DNA sequences in this sample as well. This chain uses TRBV30 with TRBJ1-6, with 9 bases matching TRBD1. Germline V gene sequence: CDR1 GTSNPN, CDR2 SVGIG (reference sequence). The CDR3 runs 14 residues. J lost 8 bases, V lost 5 bases, and 7 bases had no gene match. CDR3 residues: CAWSVQGAYSPLHF. The CDR3 bases are TGTGCCTGGTCTGTACAGGGGGCCTATTCACCCCTCCACTTT.

The sample holds a few counts of this clone. The chain links TRBV5-1 to TRBJ2-5; 9 nucleotides align to TRBD2. Germline CDR1 SGHRS, CDR2 YFSETQ. The V gene end was trimmed by 7 bases and the J gene end by 2 bases; junction bases not matched to a gene: 12. This CDR3 has 16 amino acids. The chain's CDR3 is CASSFGSSGGQETQYF. The DNA for the CDR3 is TGCGCCAGCTCCTTTGGGTCGAGCGGGGGGCAAGAGACCCAGTACTTC. The full variable domain, in which reference TRBV5-1 and TRBJ2-5 provide the parts outside the CDR3, is KAGVTQTPRYLIKTRGQQVTLSCSPISGHRSVSWYQQTPGQGLQFLFEYFSETQRNKGNFPGRFSGRQFSNSRSEMNVSTLELGDSALYLCASSFGSSGGQETQYFGPGTRLLVL.

The chain has TRBV2 and TRBJ1-2; 7 nucleotides match TRBD1. CDR1 is SNHLY, CDR2 FYNNEI, per germline. The CDR3 is made up of 14 amino acids. The J segment lost 8 bases and the V segment lost 2 bases, leaving 8 bases of the junction unmatched. CDR3 bases: TGTGCCAGCAGTGAAAGACAGGGTGTGAGGGGCTACACCTTC. Its protein product is CASSERQGVRGYTF.

This chain joins TRBV11-1 and TRBJ1-2, with 8 bases fitting TRBD1. Germline trimming cut 4 bases from V and 8 bases from J; bases unmatched to any gene: 9. This CDR3 is 14 amino acids long. The V gene's germline CDR1 is SGHAT and CDR2 FQDESV (reference sequence). DNA for the CDR3: TGTGCCAGCAGCTCGGACAGGGAAAGGACGGGCTACACCTTC. Its protein is CASSSDRERTGYTF.

In DNA form, the CDR3 reads TGTGCCAGCAGCCGCGGAGGGGTGGGCAGGACGGACTATGGCTACACCTTC. It specifies CASSRGGVGRTDYGYTF. The chain uses TRBV5-4 and TRBJ1-2, with a possible D match to TRBD1 (5 bases). The CDR3 has 17 amino acids. V was cut by 4 bases and J by 3 bases, with 22 bases left in between. Germline CDR1 and CDR2: SGHNT and YYREEE (reference sequence). The full variable domain, rest sourced from reference TRBV5-4 and TRBJ1-2, is ETGVTQSPTHLIKTRGQQVTLRCSSQSGHNTVSWYQQALGQGPQFIFQYYREEENGRGNFPPRFSGLQFPNYSSELNVNALELDDSALYLCASSRGGVGRTDYGYTFGSGTRLTVV.

The chain combines TRBV5-4 with TRBJ2-7, with 13 bases aligning to TRBD2. Looked up from germline, CDR1 is SGHNT and CDR2 is YYREEE (reference sequence). The CDR3 spans 14 residues. J was trimmed by 5 bases and V by 7 bases; bases with no gene match: 6. The DNA for the CDR3 is TGTGCCAGCGGCGGACTAGCGGGGGTGAACGAGCAGTACTTC. Its protein is CASGGLAGVNEQYF.

The chain uses TRBV18 and TRBJ2-3; D is perhaps TRBD1 (5 bases). The CDR3 contains 15 residues. Germline V lookup: CDR1 KGHSH, CDR2 LQKENI. Trimming stripped 2 bases from V and 2 bases from J, with 11 bases between. The CDR3 region has the DNA TGTGCCAGCTCACCATTTCAGACAGTCACAGATACGCAGTATTTT. Translating it yields CASSPFQTVTDTQYF.